This passage covers 31 T cell receptor beta chains from one sample sequenced in a study of response to subunit inactivated influenza vaccine. TCRdb recomputed calls from the RT-PCR reads with MiXCR, one row per CDR3 protein. The sample has around 530,000 distinct CDR3 sequences, about 15% seen once; the top ten hold 3% to 3.5%. The sequenced sample was CD4+ T cells sorted from PBMCs, obtained around 25 months after vaccination. Receptors originate from a man aged 50-75 years who received an inactivated influenza vaccine.

This clonotype was found a few times. The chain joins TRBV6-5 to TRBJ1-4; D is unresolved. Germline V gene sequence: CDR1 MNHEY, CDR2 SVGAGI. The CDR3 contains 16 residues. Between the trimmed V and J ends, which lost 0 bases and 0 bases, there was a span of 8 bases. CDR3 DNA sequence: TGTGCCAGCAGTTACTCAAAGTATGCAACTAATGAAAAACTGTTTTTT. Amino acids: CASSYSKYATNEKLFF.

The chain has TRBV6-5 and TRBJ2-5; the D gene is possibly TRBD2 (5 bases). The CDR3 contains 14 residues. The V gene lost 4 bases and the J gene lost 5 bases, with 14 bases spanning the gap. The germline gives CDR1 MNHEY, CDR2 SVGAGI. CDR3 bases: TGTGCCAGCAGTTTCGCCGGGATCGGGGAGACCCAGTACTTC. Protein product: CASSFAGIGETQYF.

Concerning this clonotype itself: At one end the junction does not follow the germline gene, possibly because of a read error. The V gene is TRBV7-2, the J gene TRBJ1-2; no clear D gene. Germline V gene data show CDR1 as SGHTA and CDR2 as FQGNSA. The CDR3 is made up of 14 amino acids. The DNA of the CDR3 is TGTGCTAGCAGCTTTGGGGTGCGGGTCTATGGCTACACCTTC. As protein: CASSFGVRVYGYTF. Full variable domain (missing parts from reference TRBV7-2 and TRBJ1-2): GAGVSQSPSNKVTEKGKDVELRCDPISGHTALYWYRQSLGQGLEFLIYFQGNSAPDKSGLPSDRFSAERTGGSVSTLTIQRTQQEDSAVYLCASSFGVRVYGYTFGSGTRLTVV.

This clonotype was found a few times. The V and J genes are TRBV7-6 and TRBJ2-7; TRBD2 is a possible D gene (5 bases). Trimming left V 5 bases short and J 0 bases short, with 14 bases between. CDR1 and CDR2 from the germline V gene are SGHVS and FNYEAQ. CDR3 size: 15 residues. The chain's CDR3 is CASSPKRQSSYEQYF. DNA for the CDR3: TGTGCCAGCAGCCCAAAGCGGCAGAGCTCCTACGAGCAGTACTTC.

J is TRBJ1-2 and V is TRBV6-1; D is perhaps TRBD1 (6 bases). Germline V gene sequence: CDR1 MNHNS, CDR2 SASEGT. CDR3 length: 14 amino acids. V gave up 3 bases and J gave up 4 bases, with 12 bases separating them. The CDR3 DNA reads TGTGCCAGCAGTGACCCGGGGGCTGGCTATGGCTACACCTTC. Translating gives CASSDPGAGYGYTF.

This clonotype was observed a few times. This sequence joins TRBV7-2 and TRBJ2-1; D possibly corresponds to TRBD1 (6 bases). Germline assignment: CDR1 SGHTA and CDR2 FQGNSA. Trimming pared 1 base from V and 8 bases from J, leaving 9 bases between. CDR3 length equals 13 residues. The CDR3 region is CASSLDRVYEQFF. The CDR3 DNA is TGTGCCAGCAGCTTAGACAGGGTCTATGAGCAGTTCTTC. Looking up the rest from reference TRBV7-2 and TRBJ2-1 gives the full variable domain: GAGVSQSPSNKVTEKGKDVELRCDPISGHTALYWYRQSLGQGLEFLIYFQGNSAPDKSGLPSDRFSAERTGGSVSTLTIQRTQQEDSAVYLCASSLDRVYEQFFGPGTRLTVL.

This clonotype has a count of ten or more. The chain employs TRBV5-1 and TRBJ2-7; 10 bases are a match to TRBD1. The CDR3 has 13 residues. With 7 bases clipped from V and 3 bases from J, the junction kept 4 bases outside the gene matches. Germline V gives CDR1 SGHRS, CDR2 YFSETQ. Here the CDR3 reads CASGWTGGYEQYF. In DNA form, the CDR3 reads TGCGCCAGCGGATGGACAGGGGGCTACGAGCAGTACTTC. The entire variable domain, with the rest obtained from reference TRBV5-1 and TRBJ2-7, is as follows: KAGVTQTPRYLIKTRGQQVTLSCSPISGHRSVSWYQQTPGQGLQFLFEYFSETQRNKGNFPGRFSGRQFSNSRSEMNVSTLELGDSALYLCASGWTGGYEQYFGPGTRLTVT.

This clonotype occurred a few times. The rearrangement links TRBV28 to TRBJ2-1, with 14 bases fitting TRBD2. CDR3 size: 19 residues. V gave up 5 bases and J gave up 4 bases; unmatched junction bases: 13. Germline-derived CDR1 and CDR2 are MDHEN and SYDVKM. This chain's CDR3 is CASSPTGTSGRGGYNEQFF. The CDR3, as DNA: TGTGCCAGCAGTCCGACCGGGACTAGCGGGAGAGGGGGGTACAATGAGCAGTTCTTC. Filled out from reference TRBV28 and TRBJ2-1, the complete variable domain reads DVKVTQSSRYLVKRTGEKVFLECVQDMDHENMFWYRQDPGLGLRLIYFSYDVKMKEKGDIPEGYSVSREKKERFSLILESASTNQTSMYLCASSPTGTSGRGGYNEQFFGPGTRLTVL.

J is TRBJ2-1 and V is TRBV5-1; 8 nucleotides align to TRBD2. CDR1 and CDR2 (germline): SGHRS, YFSETQ. After removal of 0 bases from V and 10 bases from J, the junction contained 12 bases not matched to a gene. CDR3 length: 16 amino acids. In nucleotides, the CDR3 is TGCGCCAGCAGCTTGGCCGCCCTAGCGGGCAACGGCGAGCAGTTCTTC. Its translation is CASSLAALAGNGEQFF.

This clonotype was counted between two and nine times. The V gene is TRBV5-5, the J gene TRBJ1-1; D is perhaps TRBD1 (6 bases). CDR1 is SGHKS, CDR2 YYEKEE, per germline (reference sequence). V was trimmed by 0 bases and J by 4 bases, leaving 10 bases between them. There are 14 residues in the CDR3. The CDR3 nucleotides are TGTGCCAGCAGCTTGGAGGGGGGGACCACTGAAGCTTTCTTT. This gives the protein CASSLEGGTTEAFF.

V and J are TRBV5-1 and TRBJ2-3; 9 nucleotides line up with TRBD2. With V trimmed by 4 bases and J by 5 bases, 11 bases remained unmatched. The CDR3 is 16 residues long. Germline V gives CDR1 SGHRS, CDR2 YFSETQ. CDR3 region: CASSSGGGAGRDTQYF. As DNA, the CDR3 is TGCGCCAGCAGCAGCGGCGGGGGGGCGGGCAGAGATACGCAGTATTTT.

This clonotype showed up just a few times. The rearrangement uses TRBV6-1 and TRBJ2-7, with a weak D call TRBD1 (5 bases). This CDR3 is 13 amino acids long. Germline V lookup: CDR1 MNHNS, CDR2 SASEGT. Trimming shortened V by 7 bases and J by 2 bases, and 12 bases separated the two germline ends. The CDR3 region has the DNA TGTGCCAGCAAGGACATACTCACCTACGAGCAGTACTTC. This codes for CASKDILTYEQYF.

The genes are TRBV7-9 and TRBJ1-5, with D tentatively TRBD1 (5 bases). Trimming cost V 7 bases and J 1 base, with 8 bases left between them. This CDR3 has 13 residues. Germline-derived CDR1 and CDR2 are SEHNR and FQNEAQ (reference sequence). The CDR3 loop is CASTQGSNQPQHF. CDR3 DNA: TGTGCCAGCACCCAGGGCAGCAATCAGCCCCAGCATTTT. Full variable domain (remainder filled in from reference TRBV7-9 and TRBJ1-5): DTGVSQNPRHKITKRGQNVTFRCDPISEHNRLYWYRQTLGQGPEFLTYFQNEAQLEKSRLLSDRFSAERPKGSFSTLEIQRTEQGDSAMYLCASTQGSNQPQHFGDGTRLSIL.

V is TRBV15 and J is TRBJ1-4; D gene unclear. CDR3 length: 14 residues. The V gene lost 0 bases and the J gene lost 8 bases, with 10 bases spanning the gap. The germline gives CDR1 LNHNV, CDR2 YYDKDF (reference sequence). The CDR3, as DNA: TGTGCCACCAGCAGAGATATGATCGGGGAAAAACTGTTTTTT. This translates into CATSRDMIGEKLFF.

This clonotype was counted a few times. This chain joins TRBV7-8 and TRBJ2-2, with D perhaps matching TRBD2 (5 bases). This CDR3 contains 15 residues. Germline loops: CDR1 SGHVS, CDR2 FQNEAQ. Between the trimmed V and J ends, which lost 5 bases and 5 bases, there was a span of 15 bases. CDR3 protein: CASSTRRTGTGELFF. The DNA for the CDR3 is TGTGCCAGCAGCACTAGGCGGACGGGGACCGGGGAGCTGTTTTTT.

This clonotype was recorded a few times. The chain links TRBV12-3 or TRBV12-4 to TRBJ2-7; no firm D call. The V and J ends lost 5 bases and 4 bases respectively, with 15 bases between them. The CDR3 runs 14 residues. The chain's CDR3 is CASSPTGPKYEQYF. The CDR3 coding sequence is TGTGCCAGCAGTCCCACCGGGCCGAAATACGAGCAGTACTTC.

This clonotype occurred many times. J is TRBJ1-4 and V is TRBV4-2, with 7 bases aligning to TRBD1. Germline-derived CDR1 and CDR2 are LGHNA and YNFKEQ. The CDR3 has 14 amino acids. Trimming at V came to 6 bases and at J to 4 bases, leaving 5 bases not matched to a gene. Here the CDR3 DNA reads TGTGCCAGCAGTTTCCCAGGGGGTAATGAAAAACTGTTTTTT. Translating it yields CASSFPGGNEKLFF.

The chain joins TRBV2 to TRBJ2-1; TRBD2 matches at 12 bases. This CDR3 region has 14 residues. The V and J ends lost 5 bases and 9 bases, in that order; junction bases with no gene match: 5. The germline V gene has CDR1 SNHLY and CDR2 FYNNEI. CDR3: CASSRLAGGGEQFF. The CDR3 nucleotides read TGTGCCAGCAGTCGCCTAGCGGGAGGGGGTGAGCAGTTCTTC.

This clonotype was seen more than once but under ten times. The J gene is TRBJ1-1, the V gene TRBV10-3; 8 nucleotides align to TRBD1. This CDR3 region has 12 residues. The trim removed 4 bases at V and 9 bases at J, leaving 4 bases unmatched. CDR1 ENHRY and CDR2 SYGVKD come from the germline V gene. The DNA for the CDR3 is TGTGCCATCAGTGGTGGACAGGGCAAAGCTTTCTTT. This gives the protein CAISGGQGKAFF.

CDR3 in DNA: TGCGCCAGCAGCGGAACTAGCGGACGCACAGATACGCAGTATTTT. Translating it yields CASSGTSGRTDTQYF. The chain has TRBV5-1 and TRBJ2-3, with 8 bases matching TRBD2. Unmatched junction bases numbered 5, after V lost 4 bases and J lost 1 base. CDR3 length equals 15 residues. Germline V CDR1 and CDR2: SGHRS, YFSETQ.

This clonotype was detected only a few times. J is TRBJ1-4 and V is TRBV4-3; D unclear. Germline V CDR1 and CDR2: LGHNA, YSLEER. The CDR3 extends over 16 amino acids. Trimming pared 0 bases from V and 7 bases from J, leaving 15 bases between. CDR3 sequence: CASSQDPAATIEKLFF. CDR3 DNA: TGCGCCAGCAGCCAAGATCCCGCAGCAACGATTGAAAAACTGTTTTTT.

The chain joins TRBV20-1 to TRBJ2-1; perhaps TRBD1 as D (6 bases). Trimming stripped 4 bases from V and 6 bases from J, with 16 bases between. Germline loops: CDR1 DFQATT, CDR2 SNEGSKA (reference sequence). The CDR3 loop spans 14 amino acids. The CDR3 is CSATAPQGGNEQFF. The CDR3, as DNA: TGCAGTGCTACGGCGCCACAGGGCGGCAATGAGCAGTTCTTC.

The J gene is TRBJ2-6, the V gene TRBV20-1; 8 bases agree with TRBD1. CDR3 size: 15 residues. Germline values: CDR1 DFQATT, CDR2 SNEGSKA (reference sequence). The V and J ends lost 3 bases and 4 bases, in that order; junction bases with no gene match: 5. The CDR3 DNA follows: TGCAGTGCTAGGCAGGGGGCTACAGGGGCCAACGTCCTGACTTTC. It yields the protein CSARQGATGANVLTF.

The chain combines TRBV5-1 with TRBJ2-3; tentatively, D is TRBD1 (6 bases). Between the trimmed V and J ends, which lost 0 bases and 1 base, there was a span of 12 bases. There are 16 residues in the CDR3. CDR1 is SGHRS and CDR2 is YFSETQ in the germline V gene. CDR3 nucleotide sequence: TGCGCCAGCAGCTTGGGACAGACAGGAGGCACAGATACGCAGTATTTT. Protein product: CASSLGQTGGTDTQYF.

This clonotype has more than one count but fewer than ten. This rearrangement joins TRBV20-1 to TRBJ2-1; D is uncertain. Germline V gene lookup returns CDR1 DFQATT and CDR2 SNEGSKA (reference sequence). CDR3 length equals 13 residues. V lost 3 bases, J lost 12 bases, and 18 bases lay in between. The CDR3 loop is CSASVSPLGSQFF. DNA for the CDR3: TGCAGTGCTAGCGTCTCACCTCTGGGATCGCAGTTCTTC.

The table lists this clonotype with a count of one. The chain couples TRBV2 to TRBJ2-1, with 9 bases lining up with TRBD1. With V trimmed by 5 bases and J by 16 bases, 6 bases remained unmatched. Germline V gene lookup returns CDR1 SNHLY and CDR2 FYNNEI. CDR3 size: 11 residues. The CDR3 DNA reads as TGTGCCAGCAGTTGGACAGGGGAGGGTTTCTTC. Its translation is CASSWTGEGFF.

This chain links TRBV20-1 with TRBJ2-4; tentative D call: TRBD2 (6 bases). CDR1 is DFQATT and CDR2 is SNEGSKA in the germline V gene (reference sequence). The CDR3 has 16 amino acids. V lost 0 bases, J lost 6 bases, and 18 bases lay in between. This CDR3 is CSARDPGRAAGNIQYF. Here the CDR3 DNA reads TGCAGTGCTAGAGATCCTGGCCGCGCAGCGGGAAACATTCAGTACTTC.

This clonotype was observed a few times. The rearrangement joins TRBV29-1 to TRBJ2-1, with TRBD2 matching over 9 bases. This CDR3 has 13 amino acids. V gave up 4 bases and J gave up 7 bases; unmatched junction bases: 5. Germline lookup yields CDR1 SQVTM and CDR2 ANQGSEA. CDR3 coding DNA: TGCAGCGTTGTTCGGACTAGCGTGAATGAGCAGTTCTTC. The encoded protein is CSVVRTSVNEQFF.

V is TRBV4-1 and J is TRBJ1-5; maybe TRBD1 (5 bases). Trimming pared 2 bases from V and 7 bases from J, leaving 24 bases between. Germline V CDR1 and CDR2: MGHRA, YSYEKL. The CDR3 runs to 18 residues. This chain's CDR3 is CASSQFGADSDRLQPQHF. CDR3 sequence (DNA): TGCGCCAGCAGCCAATTTGGGGCTGACTCGGACCGACTCCAGCCCCAGCATTTT.

In its sample, this clonotype was seen a few times. This chain uses TRBV12-3 or TRBV12-4 with TRBJ2-1; no firm D call. The CDR3 sequence is 12 residues long. The V end was cut by 5 bases, the J end by 9 bases, with 11 bases between. CDR3 bases: TGTGCCAGCAGTCCCTTTCGGTCTGAGCAGTTCTTC. Encoded protein: CASSPFRSEQFF.

This clonotype was found a few times. Germline and junction disagree at one end, which may indicate a read error. The chain has TRBV7-7 and TRBJ2-1, with TRBD1 matching 8 bases. Per the germline V gene, CDR1 is SSHAT and CDR2 is FNYEAQ (reference sequence). The CDR3 length is 16 residues. The CDR3 DNA reads as TGTGCTAGCAGCTTAGTCGCCGGGACAGGTCGGAATGAGCAGTTCTTC. Protein product: CASSLVAGTGRNEQFF. Combining the CDR3 with reference TRBV7-7 and TRBJ2-1 gives the whole variable domain GAGVSQSPRYKVTKRGQDVTLRCDPISSHATLYWYQQALGQGPEFLTYFNYEAQPDKSGLPSDRFSAERPEGSISTLTIQRTEQRDSAMYRCASSLVAGTGRNEQFFGPGTRLTVL.